A selection of T cell receptor beta chains follows, all from one sample in a study of blood T cell repertoires in COVID-19. The data were produced by immunoSEQ multiplex PCR, yet TCRdb's version contains in-frame clones alone and is incomplete. The table includes 50,000 to 60,000 clones, 90% detected once. The sequenced sample was peripheral blood. The receptors were sampled from a man in his forties with acute or convalescent COVID-19. Each CDR3 is given without its conserved first and last residue.

TRBV4-1	TRBJ2-1	ASSQVRLSEGYNEQF
TRBV19	TRBJ2-7	ASSIRY
TRBV24-1	TRBJ1-2	ATSDPPYRTGAGGYT
TRBV24-1	TRBJ1-2	ATSERTGDGYT
TRBV25-1	TRBJ2-1	ASSEWPGSHNEQF
TRBV5-5	TRBJ2-1	ASSLVPRGSYNEQF
TRBV7-9	TRBJ1-1	ASRKPGQVTEAF
TRBV2	TRBJ2-5	ASRPDRTGQETQY
TRBV5-1	TRBJ2-7	ASSLELRGSSEQY
TRBV4-2	TRBJ2-1	ASSQDHGSSEQF
TRBV5-5	TRBJ2-6	ASSLGMGRPAGANVLT
TRBV30	TRBJ2-7	ACRQGPSGEQY
TRBV6-6	TRBJ1-1	ASSYGTGRTEAF
TRBV7-9	TRBJ2-1	ASSGSGLVGISYNEQF